Listed below are T cell receptor beta chains from one sample, sequenced in a study of Graves' ophthalmopathy and Graves' hyperthyroidism. From the multiplex PCR reads, TCRdb called clonotypes with MiXCR, one entry per CDR3 protein. The table lists hundreds of thousands of distinct CDR3 sequences, roughly 20% of them singletons. The specimen sequenced was peripheral blood. The receptors were sampled from a woman between 18 and 30 years old with stable Graves' hyperthyroidism. The CDR3 runs from the conserved cysteine through the conserved F or W. D genes are given only for firm matches. Rows may omit the clone size; those that give it use once, few, many or a size class.

D: .; J: TRBJ2-7; V: TRBV5-1; size: many; DNA: TGCGCCAGCAGCACTCTAAACGGGGACGAGCAGTACTTC; CDR3: CASSTLNGDEQYF
D: .; J: TRBJ1-2; V: TRBV12-3/TRBV12-4; size: .; DNA: TGTGCCAGCAGTGAGCAGGGAGAGAATGGCTACACCTTC; CDR3: CASSEQGENGYTF
D: TRBD1; J: TRBJ1-6; V: TRBV7-2; size: .; DNA: TGTGCCAGCAGCCCGCCCCAGGGGGTTCACTATAATTCACCCCTCCACTTT; CDR3: CASSPPQGVHYNSPLHF
D: .; J: TRBJ2-7; V: TRBV13; size: many; DNA: TGTGCCAGCAGTTCAGCGCCTCGCTACGAGCAGTACTTC; CDR3: CASSSAPRYEQYF
D: .; J: TRBJ2-4; V: TRBV12-3/TRBV12-4; size: many; DNA: TGTGCCAGCAGCGGACCCCCTGGATCTTGGCAAAACATTCAGTACTTC; CDR3: CASSGPPGSWQNIQYF
D: TRBD2; J: TRBJ2-4; V: TRBV28; size: many; DNA: TGTGCCAGCAGTTTATGGCGGTTTGGGCCTAGCGGGAGCCGGAAAAACATTCAGTACTTC; CDR3: CASSLWRFGPSGSRKNIQYF
D: TRBD2; J: TRBJ2-5; V: TRBV20-1; size: many; DNA: TGCAGTGCCAAATCGGGACTAGCGAGCGAGACCCAGTACTTC; CDR3: CSAKSGLASETQYF
D: .; J: TRBJ2-4; V: TRBV30; size: few; DNA: TGTGCCTGGAACCAACCCCCGAACAAAAACATTCAGTACTTC; CDR3: CAWNQPPNKNIQYF
D: TRBD1; J: TRBJ1-2; V: TRBV7-8; size: many; DNA: TGTGCCAGCAGCTTAGCCGGGACAGGGGTCCATGGCTACACCTTC; CDR3: CASSLAGTGVHGYTF
D: TRBD1; J: TRBJ1-1; V: TRBV5-1; size: many; DNA: TGCGCCAGCAGCCCGGAGGTGTACAGGGGAACTGAAGCTTTCTTT; CDR3: CASSPEVYRGTEAFF
D: .; J: TRBJ2-7; V: TRBV12-3/TRBV12-4; size: many; DNA: TGTGCCAGCATCTACGAGGACGGGAGCTCCTACGAGCAGTACTTC; CDR3: CASIYEDGSSYEQYF
D: TRBD2; J: TRBJ2-5; V: TRBV7-2; size: many; DNA: TGTGCCAGCAGCTCCCCGGGACTAGGGAAAGAGACCCAGTACTTC; CDR3: CASSSPGLGKETQYF
D: .; J: TRBJ1-6; V: TRBV15; size: many; DNA: TGTGCCACCAGCAGAGACCATAATTCACCCCTCCACTTT; CDR3: CATSRDHNSPLHF
D: .; J: TRBJ1-1; V: TRBV9; size: .; DNA: TGTGCCAGCAGCGTTGCCCAAGGGGAAGGACGGACTTTCTTT; CDR3: CASSVAQGEGRTFF
D: TRBD2; J: TRBJ2-5; V: TRBV4-3; size: many; DNA: TGCGCCAGCAGCCAAGAGTTGGCTAGCGGGTCGGTGACCCAGTACTTC; CDR3: CASSQELASGSVTQYF
D: .; J: TRBJ2-5; V: TRBV7-9; size: few; DNA: TGTGCCAGCAGCTTAAAAAGGCTCTTGGCCCGAGAGACCCAGTACTTC; CDR3: CASSLKRLLARETQYF
D: .; J: TRBJ2-2; V: TRBV11-2; size: many; DNA: TGTGCCAGCAGCTTAGGTTCGAGGGGATCCGGGGAGCTGTTTTTT; CDR3: CASSLGSRGSGELFF
D: .; J: TRBJ2-7; V: TRBV4-1; size: many; DNA: TGCGCCCTCTGGGAAGAGTTCTACGAGCAGTACTTC; CDR3: CALWEEFYEQYF
D: .; J: TRBJ2-5; V: TRBV18; size: once; DNA: TGTGCCAGCTCAGCGGGACGGACCAGGGAGACCCAGTACTTC; CDR3: CASSAGRTRETQYF
D: TRBD2; J: TRBJ2-2; V: TRBV6-1; size: many; DNA: TGTGCCGGAAAAGCGGGAGAGAACGGGGAGCTGCTTTTT; CDR3: CAGKAGENGELLF
D: TRBD2; J: TRBJ2-7; V: TRBV5-6; size: many; DNA: TGTGCCAGCAGCCTGGTAGCGGGAGGGATAGGCGAGCAGTACTTC; CDR3: CASSLVAGGIGEQYF
D: .; J: TRBJ1-2; V: TRBV2; size: many; DNA: TGTGCCAGCCAGGGCCGGGACTATGGCTACACCTTC; CDR3: CASQGRDYGYTF
D: .; J: TRBJ1-3; V: TRBV30; size: many; DNA: TGTGCCTGGAGACAAGGCTTGGGAAACACCATATATTTT; CDR3: CAWRQGLGNTIYF
D: TRBD1; J: TRBJ1-2; V: TRBV6-1; size: .; DNA: TGTGCCAGCAGCCTGGACAGGGCGGTTGGCTACACCTTC; CDR3: CASSLDRAVGYTF
D: TRBD1; J: TRBJ1-1; V: TRBV28; size: .; DNA: TGTGCCAGCCCAAGTCCCCCCGACAGGGACAAGAACACTGAAGCTTTCTTT; CDR3: CASPSPPDRDKNTEAFF
D: .; J: TRBJ1-1; V: TRBV4-1; size: .; DNA: TGCGCCAGCAGCCAAGTCGCAGGAAGGGGACACACTGAAGCTTTCTTT; CDR3: CASSQVAGRGHTEAFF
D: .; J: TRBJ2-7; V: TRBV20-1; size: many; DNA: TGCAGTGCTAGACCCCCCTGGGACGACGAGCAGTACTTC; CDR3: CSARPPWDDEQYF
D: TRBD1; J: TRBJ1-2; V: TRBV16; size: many; DNA: TGTGCCAGCAGCCCCGGGACAGGGAGTGGCTACACCTTC; CDR3: CASSPGTGSGYTF
D: .; J: TRBJ2-4; V: TRBV20-1; size: few; DNA: TGCAGTGCTACCAGGGGGGCAGCCAAAAACATTCAGTACTTC; CDR3: CSATRGAAKNIQYF
D: .; J: TRBJ2-5; V: TRBV27; size: .; DNA: TGTGTCAGCAGTTTAGTGGGGGCCAAAGAGACCCAGTACTTC; CDR3: CVSSLVGAKETQYF
D: TRBD1; J: TRBJ1-1; V: TRBV5-4; size: many; DNA: TGTGCCAGCAGCGAGAACAGGGGGCGTAACACTGAAGCTTTCTTT; CDR3: CASSENRGRNTEAFF
D: TRBD1; J: TRBJ2-2; V: TRBV5-1; size: .; DNA: TGCGCCAGCAGCCCCGGGACAGGGGTTCACACCGGGGAGCTGTTTTTT; CDR3: CASSPGTGVHTGELFF
D: .; J: TRBJ1-2; V: TRBV3-1; size: many; DNA: TGTGCCAGCAGTCTTCTCGGGGCGGGAGATGGCTACACCTTC; CDR3: CASSLLGAGDGYTF
D: TRBD1; J: TRBJ1-2; V: TRBV20-1; size: .; DNA: TGCAGTGCTCCTTCAGGGACAGGGGGCTTTTATGGCTACACCTTC; CDR3: CSAPSGTGGFYGYTF
D: .; J: TRBJ1-6; V: TRBV6-1; size: many; DNA: TGTGCCAGCAGTGATCGCCAGTATAATTCACCCCTCCACTTT; CDR3: CASSDRQYNSPLHF
D: .; J: TRBJ1-1; V: TRBV25-1; size: many; DNA: TGTGCCAGCAGGACCCTCGGGGGCAACACTGAAGCTTTCTTT; CDR3: CASRTLGGNTEAFF
D: TRBD1; J: TRBJ1-5; V: TRBV29-1; size: many; DNA: TGCAGCGCCAAGGGTCAGGGGGCATATTTCTATCAGCCCCAGCATTTT; CDR3: CSAKGQGAYFYQPQHF
D: .; J: TRBJ2-6; V: TRBV6-5; size: many; DNA: TGTGCCAGCCAAGCAACAGGGTCCGGGGCCAACGTCCTGACTTTC; CDR3: CASQATGSGANVLTF
D: .; J: TRBJ2-5; V: TRBV20-1; size: many; DNA: TGCAGTGCTAGTACCCTGTCGGGCTACAGCTACTGGGAGACCCAGTACTTC; CDR3: CSASTLSGYSYWETQYF
D: .; J: TRBJ2-7; V: TRBV5-1; size: few; DNA: TGCGCCAGCAGCAACGGACGATCCTACGAGCAGTACTTC; CDR3: CASSNGRSYEQYF
D: .; J: TRBJ2-7; V: TRBV19; size: many; DNA: TGTGCCAGTACCGCAACAGGGTCTTCCTACGAGCAGTACTTC; CDR3: CASTATGSSYEQYF
D: TRBD1; J: TRBJ2-5; V: TRBV12-3/TRBV12-4; size: few; DNA: TGTGCCAGCAGCGGGACAGGGGGCGCGGAGCAAGAGACCCAGTACTTC; CDR3: CASSGTGGAEQETQYF
D: TRBD1; J: TRBJ1-2; V: TRBV6-5; size: few; DNA: TGTGCCAGCAGTCTCGGGACAGGGGGTGGCTATGGCTACACCTTC; CDR3: CASSLGTGGGYGYTF
D: TRBD1; J: TRBJ1-1; V: TRBV5-1; size: many; DNA: TGCGCCAGCAGCCCTTTCATTGGACAGGGGGGTACGATGAACACTGAAGCTTTCTTT; CDR3: CASSPFIGQGGTMNTEAFF